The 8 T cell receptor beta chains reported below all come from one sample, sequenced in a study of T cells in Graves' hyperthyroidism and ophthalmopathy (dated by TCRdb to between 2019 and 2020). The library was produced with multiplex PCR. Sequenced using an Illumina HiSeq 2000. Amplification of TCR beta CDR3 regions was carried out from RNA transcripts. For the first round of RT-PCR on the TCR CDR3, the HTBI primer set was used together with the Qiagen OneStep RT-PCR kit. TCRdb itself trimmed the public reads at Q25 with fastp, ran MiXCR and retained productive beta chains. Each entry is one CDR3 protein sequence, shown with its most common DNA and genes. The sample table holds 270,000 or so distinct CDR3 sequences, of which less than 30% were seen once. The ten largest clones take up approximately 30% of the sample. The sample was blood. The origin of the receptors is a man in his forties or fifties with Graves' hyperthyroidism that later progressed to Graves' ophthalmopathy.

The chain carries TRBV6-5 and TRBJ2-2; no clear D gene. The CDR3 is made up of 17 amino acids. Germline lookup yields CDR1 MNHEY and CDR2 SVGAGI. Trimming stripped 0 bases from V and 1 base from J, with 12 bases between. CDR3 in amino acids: CASSYSIPVGNTGELFF. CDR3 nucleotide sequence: TGTGCCAGCAGTTACTCGATCCCAGTAGGGAACACCGGGGAGCTGTTTTTT.

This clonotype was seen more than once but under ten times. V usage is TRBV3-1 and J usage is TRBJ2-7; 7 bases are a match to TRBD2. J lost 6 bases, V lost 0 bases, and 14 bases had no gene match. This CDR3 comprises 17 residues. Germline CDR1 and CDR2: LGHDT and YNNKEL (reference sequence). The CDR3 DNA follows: TGTGCCAGCAGCCAAGATAAGATGGGAGGGCTTTTTGTCGAGCAGTACTTC. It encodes CASSQDKMGGLFVEQYF.

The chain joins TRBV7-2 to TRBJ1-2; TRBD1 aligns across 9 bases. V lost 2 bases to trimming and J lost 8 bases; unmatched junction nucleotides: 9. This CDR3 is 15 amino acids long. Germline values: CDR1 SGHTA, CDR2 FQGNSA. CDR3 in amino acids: CASSLLDRGPWGYTF. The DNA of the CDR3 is TGTGCCAGCAGCTTACTGGACAGGGGACCTTGGGGCTACACCTTC.

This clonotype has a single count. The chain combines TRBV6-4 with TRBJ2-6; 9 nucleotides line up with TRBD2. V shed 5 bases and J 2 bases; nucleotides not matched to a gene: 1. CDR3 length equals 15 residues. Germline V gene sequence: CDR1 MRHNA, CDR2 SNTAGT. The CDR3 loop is CASSPSGTGANVLTF. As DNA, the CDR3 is TGTGCCAGCAGTCCTAGCGGGACTGGGGCCAACGTCCTGACTTTC.

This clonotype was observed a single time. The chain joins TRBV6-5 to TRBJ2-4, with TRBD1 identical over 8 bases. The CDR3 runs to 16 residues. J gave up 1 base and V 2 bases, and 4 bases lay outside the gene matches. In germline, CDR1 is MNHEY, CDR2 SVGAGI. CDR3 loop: CASSYADRVAKNIQYF. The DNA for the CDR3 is TGTGCCAGCAGTTACGCGGACAGGGTGGCCAAAAACATTCAGTACTTC.

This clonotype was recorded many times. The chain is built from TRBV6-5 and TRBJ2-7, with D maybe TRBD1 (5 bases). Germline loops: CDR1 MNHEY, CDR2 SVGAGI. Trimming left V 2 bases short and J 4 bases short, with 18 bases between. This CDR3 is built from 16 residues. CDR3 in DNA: TGTGCCAGCAGTTACCCCCTCGGGCAGGGCGATTACGAGCAGTACTTC. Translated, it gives CASSYPLGQGDYEQYF.

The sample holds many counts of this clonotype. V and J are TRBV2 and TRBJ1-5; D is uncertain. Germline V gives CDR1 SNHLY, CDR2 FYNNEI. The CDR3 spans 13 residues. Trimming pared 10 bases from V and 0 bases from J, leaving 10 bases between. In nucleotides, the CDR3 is TGTGCCACTGCAGGAGATAGCAATCAGCCCCAGCATTTT. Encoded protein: CATAGDSNQPQHF.

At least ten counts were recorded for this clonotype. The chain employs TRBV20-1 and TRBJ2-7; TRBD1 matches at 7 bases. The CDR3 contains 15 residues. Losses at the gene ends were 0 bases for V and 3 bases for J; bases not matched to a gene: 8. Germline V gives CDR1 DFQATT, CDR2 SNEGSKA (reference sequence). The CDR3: CSAREPGTEGYEQYF. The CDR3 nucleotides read TGCAGTGCTAGAGAGCCCGGGACAGAGGGCTACGAGCAGTACTTC.